This TCR beta chain was recorded in a study of CD4 T cells in relation to SARS-CoV-2 and coronaviruses. For the study at large: Crossreactive spike epitopes shared across donors were mapped to their HLA restriction. Study observations and caveats: Approximately 65% of donors had memory CD4+ clonotypes crossrecognizing SARS-CoV-2 and common cold coronavirus spike. Culture-expanded clones reflect memory recall rather than primary priming during culture.

Data came from immunoSEQ multiplex PCR; TCRdb stores just in-frame clones and leaves some out. Of 55,000 to 75,000 clones listed, approximately 87% are singletons. This CDR3 comprises 15 residues. Trimming removed 4 bases from V and 9 bases from J, with 19 bases in between. Germline V CDR1 and CDR2: GTSNPN, SVGIG (reference sequence). This clone was seen more than once but under ten times. Its antigen is unknown. Before the COVID-19 pandemic, during about 2010-2018, CD4+ T cells were taken from unexposed donors. CD4 enrichment then naive enrichment separated naive from memory CD4+ cells. The receptor was isolated from a human donor in good health. The specimen sequenced was memory CD4+ T cells from PBMCs. The gene calls are TRBV30 and TRBJ1-6, with D possibly being TRBD1 (6 bases). CDR3 protein: CAWIRDIGTSSPLHF. CDR3 bases: TGTGCCTGGATCCGGGACATTGGCACAAGTTCACCCCTCCACTTT.